The rows below give T cell receptor beta chains drawn from one sample of a study of blood T cell repertoires in COVID-19. Libraries were prepared by immunoSEQ multiplex PCR; TCRdb keeps only in-frame clonotypes and omits some of them. Among roughly 60,000 clones listed, roughly 84% were seen once. The specimen sequenced was peripheral blood. These receptors all come from a woman aged 55-69 years with acute or convalescent COVID-19. Each CDR3 is given with its conserved first and last residue. Each record gives: V gene, D gene, clone size, J gene, CDR3 protein, CDR3 DNA. A D gene is named only where the DNA matches it firmly. Clone size is given for some rows only: seen once, a few or many times, or a class if the clone is expanded.

TRBV11-2	-	-	TRBJ1-2	CASSPLTGNYGYTF	TGTGCCAGCAGCCCCCTAACAGGGAACTATGGCTACACCTTC
TRBV4-2	TRBD2	few	TRBJ2-3	CASSHYGTSGGKADTQYF	TGTGCCAGCAGCCACTATGGGACTAGCGGGGGGAAGGCAGATACGCAGTATTTT
TRBV5-1	TRBD2	once	TRBJ2-3	CASSLQAGTTDTQYF	TGCGCCAGCAGCTTACAAGCGGGGACCACAGATACGCAGTATTTT
TRBV29-1	-	-	TRBJ2-3	CSVRQTSSTDTQYF	TGCAGCGTTCGACAGACTTCCAGCACAGATACGCAGTATTTT
TRBV18	-	-	TRBJ2-7	CASSRGQTSYEQYF	TGTGCCAGCTCTCGAGGGCAGACCTCCTACGAGCAGTACTTC
TRBV4-2	TRBD1	-	TRBJ1-2	CASSQGGTGGIYGYTF	TGTGCCAGCAGCCAAGGCGGGACAGGGGGCATCTATGGCTACACCTTC
TRBV13	TRBD2	medium-sized	TRBJ2-4	CASSPWGGTKNIQYF	TGTGCCAGCAGCCCTTGGGGGGGGACCAAAAACATTCAGTACTTC
TRBV5-1	-	few	TRBJ2-1	CASSFEESYNEQFF	TGCGCCAGCAGCTTTGAGGAAAGCTACAATGAGCAGTTCTTC
TRBV5-1	-	-	TRBJ1-2	CASSLGTAKSYGYTF	TGCGCCAGCAGCTTGGGGACTGCTAAATCCTATGGCTACACCTTC
TRBV19	TRBD1	-	TRBJ1-2	CASETGGLYGYTF	TGTGCCAGTGAGACAGGGGGGTTATATGGCTACACCTTC
TRBV27	-	-	TRBJ2-7	CASGVRRGPNSEQYF	TGTGCCAGCGGTGTTAGGAGGGGGCCGAACTCCGAGCAGTACTTC
TRBV5-1	TRBD1	-	TRBJ1-4	CASRSSGQGYEKLFF	TGCGCCAGCAGATCATCGGGACAGGGGTATGAAAAACTGTTTTTT
TRBV5-5	TRBD1	-	TRBJ1-1	CASSGQGNTEAFF	TGTGCCAGCAGCGGACAGGGGAACACTGAAGCTTTCTTT
TRBV12-5	-	-	TRBJ1-6	CASVRETRGPYNSPLHF	TGTGCTAGTGTGAGAGAAACCAGGGGCCCCTATAATTCACCCCTCCACTTT
TRBV3-1/TRBV3-2	TRBD1	-	TRBJ1-5	CASSQDTGQGNLINQPQHF	TGTGCCAGCAGCCAAGATACCGGACAGGGTAATCTAATTAATCAGCCCCAGCATTTT
TRBV9	-	-	TRBJ2-7	CASSVGLSSYEQYF	TGTGCCAGCAGCGTAGGTCTGAGCTCCTACGAGCAGTACTTC
TRBV4-2	TRBD2	-	TRBJ2-2	CASSLPASGGAVTGELFF	TGTGCCAGCAGCCTCCCGGCGAGCGGGGGGGCTGTCACCGGGGAGCTGTTTTTT
TRBV30	TRBD1	-	TRBJ2-7	CAWSVGSRDRSYEQYF	TGTGCCTGGAGTGTAGGGTCCCGGGACAGATCCTACGAGCAGTACTTC
TRBV5-6	-	-	TRBJ2-7	CASSLASYEQYF	TGTGCCAGCAGCTTGGCCAGTTACGAGCAGTACTTC
TRBV5-1	-	-	TRBJ1-1	CASSFNSLMNTEAFF	TGCGCCAGCAGCTTTAACTCCCTGATGAACACTGAAGCTTTCTTT
TRBV2	-	few	TRBJ1-2	CAGGTDYGYTF	TGTGCCGGAGGGACCGACTATGGCTACACCTTC
TRBV5-1	-	-	TRBJ1-4	CASSPRGANEKLFF	TGCGCCAGCAGCCCCCGGGGGGCTAATGAAAAACTGTTTTTT
TRBV11-2	-	-	TRBJ1-4	CASSINRAREKLFF	TGTGCCAGCAGCATTAACAGGGCCCGTGAAAAACTGTTTTTT
TRBV5-1	-	-	TRBJ1-1	CASKDSENTEAFF	TGCGCCAGCAAAGACAGCGAGAACACTGAAGCTTTCTTT
TRBV2	-	-	TRBJ1-4	CASRGDWNEKLFF	TGTGCCAGCAGGGGGGACTGGAATGAAAAACTGTTTTTT
TRBV12-2	-	-	TRBJ1-6	CASRLGSGTSNSPLHF	TGTGCAAGTCGCTTGGGGAGCGGGACAAGTAATTCACCCCTCCACTTT
TRBV6-5	TRBD2	-	TRBJ2-2	CASSLAGTNTGELFF	TGTGCCAGCAGTCTAGCGGGGACGAACACCGGGGAGCTGTTTTTT
TRBV27	-	-	TRBJ2-2	CASSLSAGARTGELFF	TGTGCCAGCAGTTTATCGGCGGGGGCGCGGACCGGGGAGCTGTTTTTT
TRBV2	TRBD1	-	TRBJ2-2	CASSGFTGGERNTGELFF	TGTGCCAGCAGTGGTTTTACAGGGGGCGAGCGTAACACCGGGGAGCTGTTTTTT
TRBV5-1	TRBD1	-	TRBJ1-1	CASSWGQGNTEAFF	TGCGCCAGCAGCTGGGGACAGGGGAACACTGAAGCTTTCTTT
TRBV6-1	TRBD2	-	TRBJ2-3	CASSELAGGQTDTQYF	TGTGCCAGCAGTGAACTAGCGGGGGGACAAACAGATACGCAGTATTTT